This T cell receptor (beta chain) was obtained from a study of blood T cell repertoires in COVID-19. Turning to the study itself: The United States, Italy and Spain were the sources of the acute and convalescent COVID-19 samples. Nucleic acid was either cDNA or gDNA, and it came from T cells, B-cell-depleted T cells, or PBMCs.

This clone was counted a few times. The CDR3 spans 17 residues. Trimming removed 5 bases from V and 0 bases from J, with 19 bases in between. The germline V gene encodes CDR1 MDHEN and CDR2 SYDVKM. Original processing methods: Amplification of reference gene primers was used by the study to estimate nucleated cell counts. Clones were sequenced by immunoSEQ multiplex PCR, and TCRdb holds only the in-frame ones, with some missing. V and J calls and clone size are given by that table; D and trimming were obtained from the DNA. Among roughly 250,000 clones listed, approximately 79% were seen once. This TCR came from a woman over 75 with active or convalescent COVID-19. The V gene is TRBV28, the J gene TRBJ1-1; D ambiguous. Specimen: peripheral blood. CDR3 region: CASSGRRSGELNTEAFF. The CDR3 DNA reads TGTGCCAGCAGTGGGCGACGGTCCGGCGAGCTGAACACTGAAGCTTTCTTT.